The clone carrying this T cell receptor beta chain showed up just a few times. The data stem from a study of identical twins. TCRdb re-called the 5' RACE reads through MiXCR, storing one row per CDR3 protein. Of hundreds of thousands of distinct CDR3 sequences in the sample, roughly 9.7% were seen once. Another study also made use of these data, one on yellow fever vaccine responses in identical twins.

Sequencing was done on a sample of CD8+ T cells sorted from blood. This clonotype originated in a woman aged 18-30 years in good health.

CDR3 region: CSVLSDLGTGELFF. CDR3 nucleotide sequence: TGCAGTGTCCTCTCGGATCTAGGCACCGGGGAGCTGTTTTTT. The rearrangement links TRBV20-1 to TRBJ2-2; D remains unclear. The germline V gene has CDR1 DFQATT and CDR2 SNEGSKA (reference sequence). V was pared by 7 bases and J by 4 bases, with 16 bases between. The CDR3 extends over 14 amino acids.